A single T cell receptor (beta chain) is shown here with its context. The entry originates in a study of blood T cell repertoires in COVID-19. Looking at the study overall: The United States, Italy and Spain provided the acute and convalescent COVID-19 samples. Nucleic acid was either cDNA or gDNA, and it came from T cells, B-cell-depleted T cells, or PBMCs.

Sequencing used immunoSEQ multiplex PCR; TCRdb keeps in-frame clones, though not all of them. The data contain around 130,000 clones, approximately 87% of them singletons. Germline CDR1 SGHVS, CDR2 FNYEAQ. V was pared by 3 bases and J by 5 bases, with 1 base of the junction left unmatched. The CDR3 contains 13 residues. Material for sequencing was peripheral blood. This TCR was recovered from a woman in her fifties or sixties with acute or convalescent COVID-19. The chain carries TRBV7-6 and TRBJ1-1; 9 bases are a match to TRBD1. The chain's CDR3 is CASSFGQGTEAFF. The CDR3 DNA reads TGTGCCAGCAGCTTCGGACAGGGGACTGAAGCTTTCTTT.